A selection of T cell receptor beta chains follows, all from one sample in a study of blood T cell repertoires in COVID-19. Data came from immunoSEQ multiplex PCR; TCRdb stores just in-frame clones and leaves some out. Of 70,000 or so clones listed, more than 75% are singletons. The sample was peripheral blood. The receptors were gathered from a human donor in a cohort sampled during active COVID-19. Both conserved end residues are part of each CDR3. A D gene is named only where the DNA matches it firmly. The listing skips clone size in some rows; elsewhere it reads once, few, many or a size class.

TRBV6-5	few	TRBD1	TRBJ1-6	CASRSGTAYSPLHF	TGTGCCAGCAGGTCCGGGACAGCCTATTCACCCCTCCACTTT
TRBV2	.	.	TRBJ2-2	CASSQQGGTGELFF	TGTGCCAGCAGTCAACAGGGTGGGACCGGGGAGCTGTTTTTT
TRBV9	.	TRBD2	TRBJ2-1	CASSVDPGGMMRGGRDEQFF	TGTGCCAGCAGCGTAGATCCCGGTGGGATGATGCGGGGGGGGAGAGATGAGCAGTTCTTC
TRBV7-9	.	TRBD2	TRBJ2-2	CASVGTSGNTGELFF	TGTGCCAGCGTCGGTACTAGCGGAAACACCGGGGAGCTGTTTTTT
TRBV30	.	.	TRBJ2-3	CAWSVRRGDTQYF	TGTGCCTGGAGTGTACGGAGGGGAGATACGCAGTATTTT
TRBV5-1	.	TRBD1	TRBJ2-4	CASSPETGAKNIQYF	TGCGCCAGCAGCCCAGAGACAGGGGCCAAAAACATTCAGTACTTC
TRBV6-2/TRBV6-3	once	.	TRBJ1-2	CASSYLGAFNYGYTF	TGTGCCAGCAGTTACCTAGGGGCGTTCAACTATGGCTACACCTTC
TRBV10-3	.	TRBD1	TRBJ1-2	CAINKGQGGGYTF	TGTGCCATCAACAAGGGACAGGGAGGCGGCTACACCTTC
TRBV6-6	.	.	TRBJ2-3	CASSYSGLDSTDTQYF	TGTGCCAGCAGTTACTCGGGACTCGACAGCACAGATACGCAGTATTTT
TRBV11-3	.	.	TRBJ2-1	CASSLDRGSYNEQFF	TGTGCCAGCAGCTTAGATAGGGGTTCCTACAATGAGCAGTTCTTC
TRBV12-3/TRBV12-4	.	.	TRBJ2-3	CASSPNTHTQYF	TGTGCCAGCAGCCCGAACACCCATACGCAGTATTTT
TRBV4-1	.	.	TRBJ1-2	CASSQAAGSYGYTF	TGCGCCAGCAGCCAAGCGGCAGGATCCTATGGCTACACCTTC
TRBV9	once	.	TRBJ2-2	CASSVSGRIYGELFF	TGTGCCAGCAGCGTAAGCGGGCGGATTTACGGGGAGCTGTTTTTT
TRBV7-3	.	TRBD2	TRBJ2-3	CASSLKGAGGPSDTQYF	TGTGCCAGCAGCTTAAAAGGGGCGGGAGGGCCCTCGGATACGCAGTATTTT
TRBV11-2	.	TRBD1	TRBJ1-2	CASSLTGDLNYGYTF	TGTGCCAGCAGCTTAACAGGGGACCTAAACTATGGCTACACCTTC
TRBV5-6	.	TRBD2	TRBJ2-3	CASNDLAGVLDTQYF	TGTGCCAGCAACGATCTAGCGGGAGTTTTAGATACGCAGTATTTT
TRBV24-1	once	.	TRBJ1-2	CATSANTGPVGYTF	TGTGCCACAAGTGCCAATACAGGGCCGGTCGGCTACACCTTC
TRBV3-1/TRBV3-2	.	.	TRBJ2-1	CASSQTGITKGSNEQFF	TGTGCCAGCAGCCAAACAGGAATAACCAAAGGAAGCAATGAGCAGTTCTTC
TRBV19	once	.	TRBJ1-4	CASSSLTQAATKLFF	TGTGCCAGTAGTTCGCTAACGCAAGCGGCAACAAAACTGTTTTTT
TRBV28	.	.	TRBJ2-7	CASTKQVTYEQYF	TGTGCCAGCACTAAACAGGTAACCTACGAGCAGTACTTC
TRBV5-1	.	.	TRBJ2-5	CASRVGGVETQYF	TGCGCCAGCAGAGTCGGGGGAGTCGAGACCCAGTACTTC
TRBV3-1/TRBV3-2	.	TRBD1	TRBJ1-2	CASSPRQGANYGYTF	TGTGCCAGCAGCCCAAGACAGGGTGCTAACTATGGCTACACCTTC
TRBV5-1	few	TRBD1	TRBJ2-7	CASSQGQISYEQYF	TGCGCCAGCAGCCAGGGACAGATTTCCTACGAGCAGTACTTC
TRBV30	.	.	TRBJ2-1	CAWTPAEAYNEQFF	TGTGCCTGGACCCCAGCGGAGGCCTACAATGAGCAGTTCTTC
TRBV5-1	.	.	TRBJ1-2	CASSQGGDYGYTF	TGCGCCAGCAGCCAGGGTGGTGACTATGGCTACACCTTC
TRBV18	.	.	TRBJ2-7	CASSPAGTGGDEQYF	TGTGCCAGCTCACCTGCCGGGACTGGAGGCGACGAGCAGTACTTC
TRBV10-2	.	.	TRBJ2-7	CASTTILAYEQYF	TGCGCCAGCACCACAATACTAGCCTACGAGCAGTACTTC
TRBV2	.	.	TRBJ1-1	CASGGRSLRPNTEAFF	TGTGCCAGCGGTGGGAGGAGCCTTCGACCGAACACTGAAGCTTTCTTT
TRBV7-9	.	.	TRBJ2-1	CASSLGRGELIF	TGTGCCAGCAGCTTAGGTCGCGGGGAGTTAATCTTC
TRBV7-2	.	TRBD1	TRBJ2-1	CASSLGGQFYNEQFF	TGTGCCAGCAGCTTAGGGGGACAGTTTTACAATGAGCAGTTCTTC
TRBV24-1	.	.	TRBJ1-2	CATSDSQAGGARPGYTF	TGTGCCACCAGTGACTCCCAGGCAGGAGGGGCCCGGCCCGGCTACACCTTC
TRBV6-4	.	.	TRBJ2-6	CAPQERGTGANVLTF	TGTGCCCCACAAGAAAGGGGGACCGGGGCCAACGTCCTGACTTTC
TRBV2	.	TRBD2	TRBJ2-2	CASSELAGTGELFF	TGTGCCAGCAGTGAACTAGCGGGTACCGGGGAGCTGTTTTTT
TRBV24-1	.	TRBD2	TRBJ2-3	CATSETRPGLAGVLGTQYF	TGTGCCACCAGTGAAACCCGTCCGGGACTAGCGGGGGTGTTGGGTACGCAGTATTTT
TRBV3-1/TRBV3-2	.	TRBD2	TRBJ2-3	CASSQGYLRAGVADTQYF	TGTGCCAGCAGCCAAGGGTACCTTCGGGCGGGAGTGGCAGATACGCAGTATTTT
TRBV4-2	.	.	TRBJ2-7	CASSPSSYEQYF	TGTGCCAGCAGCCCGAGCTCCTACGAGCAGTACTTC
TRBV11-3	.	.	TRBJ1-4	CASSPAETTNEKLFF	TGTGCCAGCAGCCCCGCCGAGACAACTAATGAAAAACTGTTTTTT
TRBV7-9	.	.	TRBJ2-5	CASSPHLAETQYF	TGTGCCAGCAGCCCTCATTTGGCAGAGACCCAGTACTTC
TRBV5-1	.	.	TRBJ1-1	CASSADTLNTEAFF	TGCGCCAGCAGCGCCGACACCTTGAACACTGAAGCTTTCTTT
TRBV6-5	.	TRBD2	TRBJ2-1	CASSHSGTEQFF	TGTGCCAGCAGTCACAGCGGGACTGAGCAGTTCTTC
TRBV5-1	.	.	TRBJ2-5	CASSLDRVQETQYF	TGCGCCAGCAGCTTGGACAGGGTGCAAGAGACCCAGTACTTC
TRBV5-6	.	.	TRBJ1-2	CASRPTVWYGYTF	TGTGCCAGCAGACCGACAGTTTGGTATGGCTACACCTTC
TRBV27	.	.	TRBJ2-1	CASSFQGRDEQFF	TGTGCCAGCAGTTTTCAGGGGCGGGATGAGCAGTTCTTC
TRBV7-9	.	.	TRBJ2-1	CASSLQGTDYNEQFF	TGTGCCAGCAGCTTACAGGGCACGGACTACAATGAGCAGTTCTTC
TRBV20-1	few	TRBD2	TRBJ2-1	CSASAEGLAVYNEQFF	TGCAGTGCTAGTGCGGAGGGACTAGCGGTATACAATGAGCAGTTCTTC
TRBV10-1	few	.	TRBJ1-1	CASSPGPVTEAFF	TGCGCCAGCAGTCCTGGCCCAGTCACTGAAGCTTTCTTT
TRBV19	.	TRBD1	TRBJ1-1	CASRIDRGEAFF	TGTGCCAGTCGAATTGACAGGGGCGAAGCTTTCTTT
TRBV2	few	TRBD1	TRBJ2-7	CASNPDRADEQYF	TGTGCCAGTAATCCCGACAGGGCCGACGAGCAGTACTTC
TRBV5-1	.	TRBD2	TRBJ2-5	CASSLDRTSGQETQYF	TGCGCCAGCAGCCTGGATCGGACTAGCGGGCAAGAGACCCAGTACTTC
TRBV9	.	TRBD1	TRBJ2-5	CASSPRTGETQYF	TGTGCCAGCAGCCCAAGGACAGGAGAGACCCAGTACTTC
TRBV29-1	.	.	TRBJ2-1	CSVEYSWNEQFF	TGCAGCGTTGAATATAGCTGGAATGAGCAGTTCTTC
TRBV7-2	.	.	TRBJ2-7	CASSSAGGSLSPYEQYF	TGTGCCAGCAGCTCCGCAGGTGGGTCCTTGTCCCCCTACGAGCAGTACTTC
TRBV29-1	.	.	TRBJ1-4	CSVGGGDEKLFF	TGCAGCGTAGGAGGAGGGGATGAAAAACTGTTTTTT
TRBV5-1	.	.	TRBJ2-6	CASSGGGFSGANVLTF	TGCGCCAGCAGCGGAGGAGGGTTCTCTGGGGCCAACGTCCTGACTTTC